One sample yielded the 20 T cell receptor beta chains listed below, sequenced in a study of blood T cell repertoires in COVID-19. Some clones are missing from TCRdb's copy, which holds only in-frame ones; the method was immunoSEQ multiplex PCR. Of hundreds of thousands of clones listed, 70% to 90% are singletons. The sequenced sample consisted of peripheral blood. These receptors were taken from a man in his fifties with active or convalescent COVID-19.

The CDR3 DNA sequence: TGTGCCAGCAGCTTAGATCCAGCAGGGTCGAAGTATTTT. Its protein is CASSLDPAGSKYF. The chain combines TRBV11-2 with TRBJ2-3; the D gene is possibly TRBD1 (5 bases). Per germline, CDR1 SGHAT and CDR2 FQNNGV. V dropped 0 bases and J dropped 13 bases, with 14 bases sitting between them. CDR3 length: 13 amino acids.

The genes are TRBV2 and TRBJ2-5, with D perhaps TRBD1 (6 bases). CDR3 length: 13 residues. Trimming removed 5 bases at V and 3 bases at J, with 10 bases between. The V gene's germline CDR1 is SNHLY and CDR2 FYNNEI. CDR3: CASSRTVKETQYF. CDR3 sequence (DNA): TGTGCCAGCAGTAGGACAGTCAAAGAGACCCAGTACTTC.

The gene calls are TRBV18 and TRBJ2-3; 7 bases fit TRBD1. Germline V lookup: CDR1 KGHSH, CDR2 LQKENI. The ends lost 3 bases at V and 6 bases at J; junction bases unmatched: 9. The CDR3 contains 15 residues. CDR3 region: CASSPYIQGLDTQYF. CDR3 in DNA: TGTGCCAGCTCACCCTACATACAGGGGCTGGATACGCAGTATTTT.

The V gene is TRBV3-1 (or the pseudogene TRBV3-2), the J gene TRBJ2-5; D call uncertain. This CDR3 is 12 amino acids long. Trimming cost V 1 base and J 6 bases, with 6 bases left between them. CDR1 is LGHDT, CDR2 YNNKEL, per germline (reference sequence). CDR3 DNA: TGTGCCAGCAGCCAAGCGTGGCAGACCCAGTACTTC. The encoded protein is CASSQAWQTQYF.

This chain joins TRBV5-1 and TRBJ2-1; possible D gene TRBD2, 6 bases. Between the trimmed V and J ends, which lost 4 bases and 2 bases, there was a span of 13 bases. The CDR3 runs to 15 residues. Germline V CDR1 and CDR2: SGHRS, YFSETQ. CDR3 loop: CASSHSGSPYNEQFF. CDR3 nucleotide sequence: TGCGCCAGCAGCCACAGCGGGTCCCCCTACAATGAGCAGTTCTTC.

As to this clone: This sample includes further DNA sequences coding for the same CDR3. The rearrangement links TRBV3-1 (or the pseudogene TRBV3-2) to TRBJ1-1; maybe TRBD1 (5 bases). Deletions cut 6 bases from V and 1 base from J, with 9 bases between. The CDR3 is made up of 13 amino acids. CDR1 is LGHDT and CDR2 is YNNKEL in the germline V gene (reference sequence). CDR3 sequence (DNA): TGTGCCAGCAGTGATAGGGGGAACACTGAAGCTTTCTTT. It translates to CASSDRGNTEAFF.

This clone was found a few times. The V gene is TRBV2, the J gene TRBJ1-6, with D maybe TRBD1 (6 bases). CDR1 is SNHLY and CDR2 is FYNNEI in the germline V gene. The CDR3 runs to 11 residues. V lost 3 bases and J 17 bases, leaving 11 bases between the germline ends. CDR3 region: CASSDLGAVHF. Here the CDR3 DNA reads TGTGCCAGCAGTGATTTGGGGGCGGTCCACTTT.

The chain carries TRBV2 and TRBJ2-5; the D is unclear. The CDR3 is made up of 14 amino acids. The germline V and J ends were trimmed by 4 bases and 5 bases, with 14 bases remaining between them. The V gene's germline CDR1 is SNHLY and CDR2 FYNNEI. The CDR3 nucleotides are TGTGCCAGCAGTGGTAGTAGATCCTCGGAGACCCAGTACTTC. Its translation is CASSGSRSSETQYF. Looking up the rest from reference TRBV2 and TRBJ2-5 gives the full variable domain: EPEVTQTPSHQVTQMGQEVILRCVPISNHLYFYWYRQILGQKVEFLVSFYNNEISEKSEIFDDQFSVERPDGSNFTLKIRSTKLEDSAMYFCASSGSRSSETQYFGPGTRLLVL.

This chain joins TRBV30 and TRBJ2-7; possibly TRBD2 for D (7 bases). This CDR3 region has 15 residues. V lost 8 bases and J lost 1, with 21 bases in between. CDR1 and CDR2 (germline): GTSNPN, SVGIG (reference sequence). The CDR3 protein is CAGTTTGRGSYEQYF. In DNA, the CDR3 is TGTGCCGGGACCACAACAGGGAGGGGATCCTACGAGCAGTACTTC.

The gene calls are TRBV5-1 and TRBJ1-1; a possible D gene is TRBD1 (5 bases). V gave up 0 bases and J gave up 0 bases, with 24 bases separating them. From germline, CDR1 is SGHRS and CDR2 YFSETQ. The length of the CDR3 is 20 residues. The CDR3, as DNA: TGCGCCAGCAGCTTGGCCCAAGGGGTACGAAAAAACAGGATGAACACTGAAGCTTTCTTT. Protein product: CASSLAQGVRKNRMNTEAFF.

The rearrangement links TRBV6-5 to TRBJ1-5; no reliable D call. CDR1 MNHEY and CDR2 SVGAGI come from the germline V gene. Trimming left V 0 bases short and J 6 bases short, with 6 bases between. The CDR3 totals 13 residues. CDR3 in DNA: TGTGCCAGCAGTTACTCATCCTTTCAGCCCCAGCATTTT. Translating it yields CASSYSSFQPQHF.

The V gene is TRBV3-1 (or the pseudogene TRBV3-2), the J gene TRBJ2-7; 8 nucleotides align to TRBD2. After removal of 1 base from V and 7 bases from J, the junction contained 9 bases not matched to a gene. The CDR3 is 15 residues long. Germline CDR1 LGHDT, CDR2 YNNKEL (reference sequence). CDR3 sequence: CASSQGSGTSGEQYF. The CDR3 DNA sequence: TGTGCCAGCAGCCAAGGTAGCGGGACCTCGGGGGAGCAGTACTTC.

The chain carries TRBV6-5 and TRBJ2-7; 8 nucleotides match TRBD2. The J segment lost 3 bases and the V segment lost 7 bases, leaving 5 bases of the junction unmatched. From germline, CDR1 is MNHEY and CDR2 SVGAGI. This CDR3 has 13 residues. CDR3 in amino acids: CASTGTSGYEQYF. Here the CDR3 DNA reads TGTGCCAGCACCGGGACTAGTGGCTACGAGCAGTACTTC.

This clone was detected a few times. This chain links TRBV6-5 with TRBJ2-1, with a possible D match to TRBD2 (5 bases). V lost 7 bases, J lost 3 bases, and 13 bases lay in between. There are 14 residues in the CDR3. Per germline, CDR1 MNHEY and CDR2 SVGAGI. The CDR3 region is CASTSRPYYNEQFF. CDR3 in DNA: TGTGCCAGCACTAGCAGACCATACTACAATGAGCAGTTCTTC.

The chain is built from TRBV28 and TRBJ1-1; 7 nucleotides line up with TRBD1. CDR1 MDHEN and CDR2 SYDVKM come from the germline V gene. V was clipped by 3 bases and J by 4 bases; unmatched bases: 8. The CDR3 extends over 15 amino acids. The CDR3 here is CASSFHRGSGTEAFF. CDR3 coding DNA: TGTGCCAGCAGTTTCCACAGGGGAAGCGGCACTGAAGCTTTCTTT.

The chain links TRBV4-3 to TRBJ2-2; D may be TRBD2 (6 bases). Germline V gene lookup returns CDR1 LGHNA and CDR2 YSLEER. The CDR3 consists of 16 residues. V lost 1 base and J lost 5, with 14 bases in between. CDR3 in amino acids: CASSQGRGVRTGELFF. Here the CDR3 DNA reads TGCGCCAGCAGCCAAGGGCGCGGGGTTAGGACCGGGGAGCTGTTTTTT.

The genes are TRBV7-2 and TRBJ2-2; 11 bases fit TRBD2. The germline gives CDR1 SGHTA, CDR2 FQGNSA. J was trimmed by 5 bases and V by 5 bases; bases with no gene match: 7. The CDR3 is 16 amino acids. The CDR3 sequence is CASSPLAGGRTGELFF. The CDR3 DNA is TGTGCCAGCAGCCCCCTAGCGGGAGGTCGGACCGGGGAGCTGTTTTTT.

This chain connects TRBV28 to TRBJ1-5; no firm D call. Trimming left V 3 bases short and J 7 bases short, with 7 bases between. Germline assignment: CDR1 MDHEN and CDR2 SYDVKM. CDR3 length: 12 amino acids. CDR3 region: CASSFSIQPQHF. CDR3 sequence (DNA): TGTGCCAGCAGTTTTAGTATCCAGCCCCAGCATTTT.

For the CDR3, the DNA is TGTGCCAGCAGTTTTGATGTGGGGAGCGAGCAGTACTTC. Translated, it gives CASSFDVGSEQYF. The chain is built from TRBV12-3 or TRBV12-4 and TRBJ2-7; tentatively, D is TRBD2 (5 bases). Deletions cut 3 bases from V and 6 bases from J, with 12 bases between. This CDR3 region has 13 residues.

This sequence joins TRBV3-1 (or the pseudogene TRBV3-2) and TRBJ2-5, with D perhaps given as TRBD1 or TRBD2 (7 bases each). With 7 bases removed from V and 2 bases from J, the gap between germline ends came to 17 bases. In germline, CDR1 is LGHDT, CDR2 YNNKEL (reference sequence). The CDR3 totals 15 residues. CDR3 DNA sequence: TGTGCCAGCACCCAGGGGGGGAGGAAACAAGAGACCCAGTACTTC. It yields the protein CASTQGGRKQETQYF.